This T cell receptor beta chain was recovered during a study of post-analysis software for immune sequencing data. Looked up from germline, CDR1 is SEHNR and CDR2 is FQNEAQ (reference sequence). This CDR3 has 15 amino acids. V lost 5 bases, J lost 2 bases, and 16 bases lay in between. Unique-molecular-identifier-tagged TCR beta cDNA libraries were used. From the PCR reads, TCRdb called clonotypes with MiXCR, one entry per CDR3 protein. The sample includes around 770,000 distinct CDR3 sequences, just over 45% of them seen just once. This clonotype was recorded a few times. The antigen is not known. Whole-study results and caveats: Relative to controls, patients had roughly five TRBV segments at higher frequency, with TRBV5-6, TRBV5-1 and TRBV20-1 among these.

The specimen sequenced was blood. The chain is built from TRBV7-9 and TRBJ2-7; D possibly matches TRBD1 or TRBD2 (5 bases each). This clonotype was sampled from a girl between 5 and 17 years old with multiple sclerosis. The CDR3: CASSPDSGIPYEQYF. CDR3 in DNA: TGTGCCAGCAGCCCCGACAGCGGAATCCCCTACGAGCAGTACTTC.